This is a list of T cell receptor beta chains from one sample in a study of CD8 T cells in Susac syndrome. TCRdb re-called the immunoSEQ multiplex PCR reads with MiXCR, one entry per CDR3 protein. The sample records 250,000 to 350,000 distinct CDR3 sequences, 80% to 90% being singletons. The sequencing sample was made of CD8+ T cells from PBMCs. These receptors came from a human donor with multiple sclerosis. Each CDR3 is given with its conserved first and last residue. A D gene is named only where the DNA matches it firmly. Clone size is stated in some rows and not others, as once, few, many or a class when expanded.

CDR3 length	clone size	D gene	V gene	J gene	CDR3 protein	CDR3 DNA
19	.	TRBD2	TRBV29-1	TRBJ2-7	CSVEFSLAGGTPSLYEQYF	TGCAGCGTTGAATTCTCTCTAGCGGGAGGGACTCCTTCACTTTACGAGCAGTACTTC
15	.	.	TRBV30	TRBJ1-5	CAWSVNAGNNQPQHF	TGTGCCTGGAGTGTAAACGCAGGGAACAATCAGCCCCAGCATTTT
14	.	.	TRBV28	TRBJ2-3	CASSFPAATDTQYF	TGTGCCAGCAGTTTTCCAGCAGCTACAGATACGCAGTATTTT
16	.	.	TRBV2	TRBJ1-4	CAGTQTTSATNEKLFF	TGTGCCGGCACTCAAACCACCAGTGCAACTAATGAAAAACTGTTTTTT
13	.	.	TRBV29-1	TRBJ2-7	CSVAGISSYEQYF	TGCAGCGTTGCAGGGATAAGCTCCTACGAGCAGTACTTC
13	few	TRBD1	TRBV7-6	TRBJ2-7	CASSPTGVREQYF	TGTGCCAGCAGCCCCACAGGGGTACGGGAGCAGTACTTC
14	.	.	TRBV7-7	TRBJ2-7	CASSPEGRNYEQYF	TGTGCTAGCAGCCCTGAAGGACGGAACTACGAGCAGTACTTC
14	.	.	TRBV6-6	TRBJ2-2	CASNTGVGTGELFF	TGTGCCAGCAATACAGGTGTGGGCACCGGGGAGCTGTTTTTT
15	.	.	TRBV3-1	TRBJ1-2	CASSQETAGNYGYTF	TGTGCCAGCAGCCAAGAAACGGCGGGCAACTATGGCTACACCTTC
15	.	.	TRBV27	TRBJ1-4	CASSLWRGANEKLFF	TGTGCCAGCAGTTTATGGCGGGGTGCAAATGAAAAACTGTTTTTT
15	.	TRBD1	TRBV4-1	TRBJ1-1	CASSPSRDRGGGAFF	TGCGCCAGCAGCCCGTCCCGGGACAGGGGTGGCGGAGCTTTCTTT
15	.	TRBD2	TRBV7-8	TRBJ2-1	CASSDRTRSYNEQFF	TGTGCCAGCAGCGATAGGACTAGGTCCTACAATGAGCAGTTCTTC
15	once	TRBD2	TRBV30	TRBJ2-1	CAWSPLAETYNEQFF	TGTGCCTGGAGCCCACTAGCGGAAACCTACAATGAGCAGTTCTTC
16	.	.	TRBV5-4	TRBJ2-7	CASSPFSGIRRYEQYF	TGTGCCAGCAGCCCCTTCTCGGGAATTCGGCGCTACGAGCAGTACTTC
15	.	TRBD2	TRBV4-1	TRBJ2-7	CASSQAPGLAEEQYF	TGCGCCAGCAGCCAAGCCCCCGGACTAGCAGAAGAGCAGTACTTC
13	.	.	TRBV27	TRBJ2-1	CASSLRQPVEQFF	TGTGCCAGCAGTTTAAGGCAGCCAGTAGAGCAGTTCTTC
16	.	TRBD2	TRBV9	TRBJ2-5	CASSVARTAGGETQYF	TGTGCCAGCAGCGTAGCACGCACGGCGGGAGGAGAGACCCAGTACTTC
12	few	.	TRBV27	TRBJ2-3	CASSLSADTQYF	TGTGCCAGCAGTTTATCAGCAGATACGCAGTATTTT
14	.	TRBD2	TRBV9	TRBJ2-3	CASSGRTSGDTQYF	TGTGCCAGCAGCGGGAGGACTAGCGGCGATACGCAGTATTTT
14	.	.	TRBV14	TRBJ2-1	CASSKSASYNEQFF	TGTGCCAGCAGCAAAAGCGCCTCCTACAATGAGCAGTTCTTC
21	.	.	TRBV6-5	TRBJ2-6	CASSYRGFRLISSAGANVLTF	TGTGCCAGCAGTTACAGGGGCTTTCGTTTGATTAGTAGCGCTGGGGCCAACGTCCTGACTTTC
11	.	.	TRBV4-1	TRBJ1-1	CASSQRGEAFF	TGCGCCAGCAGCCAAAGGGGTGAAGCTTTCTTT
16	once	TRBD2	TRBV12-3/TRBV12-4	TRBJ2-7	CASSSAGTSGLYEQYF	TGTGCCAGCAGTTCGGCCGGGACTAGCGGGCTCTACGAGCAGTACTTC
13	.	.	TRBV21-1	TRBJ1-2	CASSKPREEGYTF	TGTGCCAGCAGCAAACCCAGGGAGGAGGGCTACACCTTC
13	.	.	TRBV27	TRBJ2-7	CASSWGSTYEQYF	TGTGCCAGCAGTTGGGGATCCACCTACGAGCAGTACTTC
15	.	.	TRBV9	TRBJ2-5	CASSASRGGGETQYF	TGTGCCAGCAGCGCCAGCCGGGGAGGGGGAGAGACCCAGTACTTC
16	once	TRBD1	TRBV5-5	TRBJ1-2	CASSLVFPDRGYGYTF	TGTGCCAGCAGCTTGGTTTTCCCTGACAGGGGCTATGGCTACACCTTC
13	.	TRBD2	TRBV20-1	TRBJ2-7	CSAGGAAGVEQYF	TGCAGTGCTGGAGGGGCAGCGGGAGTTGAGCAGTACTTC
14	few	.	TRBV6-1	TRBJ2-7	CASSVWPPPYEQYF	TGTGCCAGCAGTGTTTGGCCTCCTCCCTACGAGCAGTACTTC